The 31 T cell receptor beta chains presented below share a single source sample, sequenced in a study of T cell repertoires in cytomegalovirus infection. TCRdb passed the reads through MiXCR, listing each CDR3 protein once. This sample has fewer than 1,000,000 distinct CDR3 sequences, with approximately 31% found just once. These receptors are not linked to any known antigen. This sample comprised cultured CD8+ T cells from PBMCs, obtained from culture after CMV antigen stimulation. These receptors were taken from a human donor in good health (CMV status not recorded). Some clones in this sample may be carry-over from other donors' samples.

The chain combines TRBV10-3 with TRBJ2-1, with TRBD1 matching 7 bases. The germline V gene has CDR1 ENHRY and CDR2 SYGVKD. With V trimmed by 5 bases and J by 8 bases, 9 bases remained unmatched. The CDR3 loop spans 14 amino acids. The CDR3 here is CAISYRQGDDEQFF. The CDR3 nucleotides are TGTGCCATCAGTTACAGACAGGGTGACGATGAGCAGTTCTTC.

This clonotype was seen at least ten times. The V call is TRBV7-2, the J call TRBJ1-5; possibly TRBD1 for D (6 bases). Germline values: CDR1 SGHTA, CDR2 FQGNSA. The CDR3 has 18 amino acids. Trimming pared 11 bases from V and 2 bases from J, leaving 28 bases between. The CDR3, as DNA: TGTGCCCGCTCCTCACCGGGGGCAGGGGTCTGGGGCAATCAGCCCCAGCATTTT. Protein product: CARSSPGAGVWGNQPQHF. The full variable domain, its missing parts supplied by reference TRBV7-2 and TRBJ1-5, is GAGVSQSPSNKVTEKGKDVELRCDPISGHTALYWYRQSLGQGLEFLIYFQGNSAPDKSGLPSDRFSAERTGGSVSTLTIQRTQQEDSAVYLCARSSPGAGVWGNQPQHFGDGTRLSIL.

This clonotype came up once. This sequence joins TRBV10-3 and TRBJ1-2; D unclear. This CDR3 is built from 14 residues. CDR1 and CDR2 from the germline V gene are ENHRY and SYGVKD. The V and J ends lost 3 bases and 3 bases respectively, with 11 bases between them. In nucleotides, the CDR3 is TGTGCCATCAGTGATGGTGGGGATTACTATGGCTACACCTTC. This sequence encodes CAISDGGDYYGYTF.

The chain combines TRBV5-4 with TRBJ2-1, with 8 nucleotides matching TRBD2. There are 15 residues in the CDR3. CDR1 is SGHNT, CDR2 YYREEE, per germline (reference sequence). V dropped 4 bases and J dropped 4; count of bases not matched to a gene: 7. The CDR3: CASSPERGTYNEQFF. Written as DNA, the CDR3 is TGTGCCAGCAGCCCCGAGCGGGGGACGTACAATGAGCAGTTCTTC.

The chain combines TRBV7-9 with TRBJ1-6, with TRBD1 matching over 9 bases. J lost 0 bases, V lost 3 bases, and 12 bases had no gene match. Germline V gene sequence: CDR1 SEHNR, CDR2 FQNEAQ (reference sequence). The CDR3 extends over 20 amino acids. The CDR3 DNA reads TGTGCCAGCAGCTTGGAAACCGGGACAGGGTCTGTCTCCTATAATTCACCCCTCCACTTT. This translates into CASSLETGTGSVSYNSPLHF.

This clonotype has more than one count but fewer than ten. The CDR3 nucleotides read TGTGCCAGCAGTGAATATTACGGATCTAATTCACCCCTCCACTTT. Translated: CASSEYYGSNSPLHF. The chain joins TRBV25-1 to TRBJ1-6; unclear D gene. The CDR3 is 15 residues long. CDR1 MGHDK and CDR2 SYGVNS come from the germline V gene. V was clipped by 0 bases and J by 6 bases, with 9 bases between them.

This clonotype showed up just a few times. The CDR3 reads CASSQDLFSGANVLTF. The DNA for the CDR3 is TGTGCCAGCAGCCAAGATCTATTCTCTGGGGCCAACGTCCTGACTTTC. J is TRBJ2-6 and V is TRBV14; D not resolved. V was shortened by 0 bases and J by 0 bases, with 6 bases between the two germline ends. The CDR3 sequence is 16 residues long. Germline V gene sequence: CDR1 SGHDN, CDR2 FVKESK.

This clonotype was detected ten times or more. The V gene is TRBV12-3 or TRBV12-4, the J gene TRBJ2-2, with D tentatively TRBD2 (6 bases). This CDR3 has 17 residues. Trimming cost V 1 base and J 0 bases, with 12 bases left between them. Here the CDR3 DNA reads TGTGCCAGCAGTTTAGATAGGGACTGGGCGAACACCGGGGAGCTGTTTTTT. Protein product: CASSLDRDWANTGELFF.

This clonotype has at least ten counts. J is TRBJ2-5 and V is TRBV12-3 or TRBV12-4; 7 bases are a match to TRBD1. The CDR3 runs 14 residues. V was pared by 6 bases and J by 4 bases, with 8 bases of the junction left unmatched. The CDR3: CASRMTGKRETQYF. For the CDR3, the DNA is TGTGCCAGCAGGATGACAGGGAAGCGAGAGACCCAGTACTTC.

In this sample, this clonotype turned up a few times. The V gene is TRBV7-8, the J gene TRBJ2-5, with TRBD2 as a possible D gene (6 bases). Germline V gene data show CDR1 as SGHVS and CDR2 as FQNEAQ. V was pared by 5 bases and J by 0 bases, with 16 bases between. This CDR3 has 16 residues. CDR3 amino acids: CASSPEAGLYQETQYF. The CDR3 nucleotides read TGTGCCAGCAGCCCAGAGGCGGGATTGTACCAAGAGACCCAGTACTTC.

The chain is built from TRBV7-9 and TRBJ1-2, with D tentatively TRBD1 (6 bases). Trimming took 7 bases from V and 7 from J, leaving 16 bases between them. This CDR3 comprises 13 residues. Looked up from germline, CDR1 is SEHNR and CDR2 is FQNEAQ (reference sequence). CDR3 residues: CASNPGGGTGYTF. The CDR3 DNA reads as TGTGCCAGCAACCCCGGGGGGGGCACTGGCTACACCTTC.

This clonotype was seen only a few times. This chain connects TRBV12-3 or TRBV12-4 to TRBJ1-1, with D unresolved. The CDR3 covers 12 residues. Trimming took 5 bases from V and 4 from J, leaving 8 bases between them. The chain's CDR3 is CASSPSPTEAFF. For the CDR3, the DNA is TGTGCCAGCAGTCCCTCCCCCACTGAAGCTTTCTTT.

A few counts support this clonotype. CDR3 coding DNA: TGCGCCAGCAGTAAGGGCAGGGGCTATGATGAGCAGTTCTTC. It encodes CASSKGRGYDEQFF. J is TRBJ2-1 and V is TRBV23-1; weak D call: TRBD1 (6 bases). TRBV23-1 is placed among ORFs of uncertain function. The CDR3 contains 14 residues. Trimming took 5 bases from V and 8 from J, leaving 16 bases between them.

This clonotype has more than one count but fewer than ten. J is TRBJ1-6 and V is TRBV19, with D possibly being TRBD1 (5 bases). Trimming stripped 6 bases from V and 3 bases from J, with 24 bases between. Germline CDR1 LNHDA, CDR2 SQIVND (reference sequence). The CDR3 covers 19 residues. This chain's CDR3 is CASRGRDPRTGNYNSPLHF. CDR3 DNA sequence: TGTGCCAGTAGGGGACGGGACCCCCGCACCGGTAACTATAATTCACCCCTCCACTTT.

V is TRBV27 and J is TRBJ2-2, with TRBD2 matching over 8 bases. Trimming cost V 6 bases and J 7 bases; bases outside gene matches: 10. CDR1 is MNHEY, CDR2 SMNVEV, per germline (reference sequence). The length of the CDR3 is 15 residues. Here the CDR3 DNA reads TGTGCCAGCAGGTCCCACCGGGGGGGAAACGGGGAGCTGTTTTTT. Its translation is CASRSHRGGNGELFF.

This clonotype has a count of ten or more. The V gene is TRBV6-6, the J gene TRBJ2-7, with D possibly matching TRBD1 (5 bases). From germline, CDR1 is MNHNY and CDR2 SVGAGI (reference sequence). The CDR3 spans 15 residues. V shed 0 bases and J shed 3 bases, with 12 bases lying between them. The CDR3 spells CASSYSGPHGYEQYV. CDR3 nucleotides: TGTGCCAGCAGTTACTCGGGGCCACACGGCTACGAGCAGTACGTC.

This chain joins TRBV7-6 and TRBJ2-1; TRBD2 matches 11 bases. CDR3 length equals 16 residues. J was trimmed by 10 bases and V by 2 bases; bases with no gene match: 10. Germline V lookup: CDR1 SGHVS, CDR2 FNYEAQ. CDR3 nucleotides: TGTGCCAGCAGCTTATCTAGCGGGGGGCCTAGGGAGGAGCAGTTCTTC. Translating gives CASSLSSGGPREEQFF.

The chain has TRBV6-5 and TRBJ1-1, with a weak D call TRBD1 (5 bases). Per the germline V gene, CDR1 is MNHEY and CDR2 is SVGAGI. The V end was cut by 4 bases, the J end by 0 bases, with 15 bases between. This CDR3 region has 16 residues. CDR3 DNA: TGTGCCAGCAGTTCTGAGACAGCTGGGGTGAACACTGAAGCTTTCTTT. It is translated as CASSSETAGVNTEAFF.

CDR3 bases: TGTGCCAGCAGCTTTTACCTTGAGAGCAATCAGCCCCAGCATTTT. It yields the protein CASSFYLESNQPQHF. V is TRBV5-6 and J is TRBJ1-5; no clear D. The V gene lost 2 bases and the J gene lost 1 base, with 10 bases spanning the gap. The length of the CDR3 is 15 residues. Germline CDR1 SGHDT, CDR2 YYEEEE.

This clonotype came up a few times. The chain employs TRBV6-1 and TRBJ2-7, with D perhaps TRBD1 (5 bases). V was clipped by 2 bases and J by 2 bases, with 10 bases between them. The CDR3 covers 14 residues. CDR1 and CDR2 from the germline V gene are MNHNS and SASEGT. CDR3 bases: TGTGCCAGCAGTGAATTCCAGGGCACCTACGAGCAGTACGTC. Protein: CASSEFQGTYEQYV.

This clonotype was detected ten times or more. As DNA, the CDR3 is TGTGCCAGCAGCTTAGAGGGCCCCAGGGGGCCTCATGGCTACACCTTC. Its translation: CASSLEGPRGPHGYTF. V gene TRBV7-8 combines with J gene TRBJ1-2, with 8 positions matching TRBD1. Germline V gene data show CDR1 as SGHVS and CDR2 as FQNEAQ. V trimming: 1 base; J trimming: 6 bases; junction bases outside the gene matches: 10. The CDR3 is made up of 16 amino acids.

This clonotype was seen repeatedly, ten times or more. The J gene is TRBJ2-5, the V gene TRBV7-6, with 9 positions matching TRBD2. V lost 4 bases and J lost 2; bases outside the gene matches: 5. The length of the CDR3 is 15 residues. Germline CDR1 reads SGHVS; CDR2 reads FNYEAQ. The CDR3 DNA sequence: TGTGCCAGCAGCTCGCTAGCGGGGACGCAAGAGACCCAGTACTTC. Translating gives CASSSLAGTQETQYF. Using reference TRBV7-6 and TRBJ2-5 for the parts outside the CDR3, the full variable domain is GAGVSQSPRYKVTKRGQDVALRCDPISGHVSLYWYRQALGQGPEFLTYFNYEAQQDKSGLPNDRFSAERPEGSISTLTIQRTEQRDSAMYRCASSSLAGTQETQYFGPGTRLLVL.

This clonotype was found a few times. This chain links TRBV6-2 or TRBV6-3 with TRBJ2-5, with 9 bases aligning to TRBD2. The germline V gene has CDR1 MNHEY and CDR2 SVGEGT. The CDR3 is 15 amino acids. Trimming removed 7 bases from V and 1 base from J; junction bases left unmatched: 7. Written as DNA, the CDR3 is TGTGCCAGCAAATCCGTGACTAGCGGCCAAGAGACCCAGTACTTC. It is translated as CASKSVTSGQETQYF.

This clonotype was detected a few times. The gene calls are TRBV6-2 or TRBV6-3 and TRBJ2-7; D call uncertain. Trimming cost V 2 bases and J 4 bases, with 9 bases left between them. The CDR3 runs to 13 residues. CDR1 and CDR2 from the germline V gene are MNHEY and SVGEGT. CDR3 in amino acids: CASSYGLGYEQYV. CDR3 coding DNA: TGTGCCAGCAGTTACGGCCTCGGTTACGAGCAGTACGTC.

J is TRBJ2-5 and V is TRBV7-9; the match to TRBD1 covers 7 bases. Germline lookup yields CDR1 SEHNR and CDR2 FQNEAQ (reference sequence). This CDR3 region has 16 residues. The junction had 14 bases not matched to a gene; V was cut back by 6 bases and J by 4 bases. CDR3 loop: CASSEVTGVSRETQYF. In DNA form, the CDR3 reads TGTGCCAGCAGTGAGGTAACAGGGGTCAGTCGAGAGACCCAGTACTTC.

This clonotype appeared a few times. The chain carries TRBV5-4 and TRBJ2-1; possible D gene TRBD1, 6 bases. This CDR3 has 15 residues. The ends were cut back, 3 bases at V and 4 bases at J, with 14 bases in the middle. CDR1 and CDR2 (germline): SGHNT, YYREEE (reference sequence). CDR3: CASSSSRGWYNEQFF. In DNA, the CDR3 is TGTGCCAGCAGCTCGTCCAGGGGATGGTACAATGAGCAGTTCTTC.

This chain connects TRBV6-6 to TRBJ1-1; D unresolved. The V gene's germline CDR1 is MNHNY and CDR2 SVGAGI (reference sequence). V lost 2 bases and J lost 1, with 14 bases in between. The CDR3 totals 16 residues. The CDR3 region is CASSYLLSTSNTEAFF. The CDR3 DNA is TGTGCCAGCAGTTACCTTCTGTCGACCTCGAACACTGAAGCTTTCTTT.

This clonotype was observed a few times. The gene calls are TRBV6-6 and TRBJ1-4, with 7 bases identical to TRBD1. The CDR3 is 11 amino acids. The V gene end was trimmed by 5 bases and the J gene end by 10 bases; junction bases not matched to a gene: 1. The germline V gene encodes CDR1 MNHNY and CDR2 SVGAGI (reference sequence). This chain's CDR3 is CASSRDRKLFF. The CDR3, as DNA: TGTGCCAGCAGTCGGGACAGAAAACTGTTTTTT.

The sample holds many counts of this clonotype. The chain links TRBV7-9 to TRBJ2-7; 7 bases align to TRBD1. The CDR3 consists of 16 residues. V shed 5 bases and J 2 bases; nucleotides not matched to a gene: 12. Germline V gene sequence: CDR1 SEHNR, CDR2 FQNEAQ (reference sequence). The CDR3, as DNA: TGTGCCAGCAGCGTTACTTATGGTGACAGGGCCTACGAGCAGTACGTC. It is translated as CASSVTYGDRAYEQYV.

The chain combines TRBV7-9 with TRBJ1-6, with a weak D call TRBD1 (6 bases). From germline, CDR1 is SEHNR and CDR2 FQNEAQ (reference sequence). Trimming shortened V by 4 bases and J by 0 bases, and 7 bases separated the two germline ends. The CDR3 is 15 residues long. For the CDR3, the DNA is TGTGCCAGCAGCTCAGGGGTCTCCTATAATTCACCCCTCCACTTT. This codes for CASSSGVSYNSPLHF. Complete variable domain (other parts from reference TRBV7-9 and TRBJ1-6): DTGVSQNPRHKITKRGQNVTFRCDPISEHNRLYWYRQTLGQGPEFLTYFQNEAQLEKSRLLSDRFSAERPKGSFSTLEIQRTEQGDSAMYLCASSSGVSYNSPLHFGNGTRLTVT.

This clonotype was seen only a few times. The chain is built from TRBV20-1 and TRBJ2-1, with 11 bases aligning to TRBD1. The CDR3 sequence is 16 residues long. V was pared by 3 bases and J by 2 bases, with 6 bases of the junction left unmatched. The V gene's germline CDR1 is DFQATT and CDR2 SNEGSKA (reference sequence). CDR3 DNA: TGCAGTGCTAGTACCCCGGGACAGGGGGCCTACAATGAGCAGTTCTTC. It yields the protein CSASTPGQGAYNEQFF.